Sequencing of this TCR beta chain was carried out in a study of radiation and T cells in renal cell carcinoma. General study results and limits: Compared with controls, irradiated tumors had more, larger dominant CDR3 motifs. Top 100 clonotypes averaged about 54% in irradiated versus about 43% in nephrectomy-only tumors.

Method: immunoSEQ multiplex PCR; TCRdb's copy keeps in-frame clones and lacks some. This table has some 10,000 clones, approximately 60% appearing once. The sample's treatment: treatment-naive control, cytoreductive nephrectomy. As concerns this clone: Its antigen is as yet unknown.

Germline V lookup: CDR1 SGDLS, CDR2 YYNGEE. J gave up 5 bases and V 3 bases, and 7 bases lay outside the gene matches. The CDR3 is made up of 15 amino acids. The sequence was obtained from a man aged 60-69 years with renal cell carcinoma. This chain links TRBV9 with TRBJ2-1; 8 nucleotides align to TRBD2. Sequences were derived from tumor tissue, sampled from a patient whose treatment was nephrectomy without radiotherapy. CDR3 sequence reads: CASSGAGALNNEQFF. CDR3 sequence (DNA): TGTGCCAGCAGCGGAGCGGGAGCGTTGAACAATGAGCAGTTCTTC.